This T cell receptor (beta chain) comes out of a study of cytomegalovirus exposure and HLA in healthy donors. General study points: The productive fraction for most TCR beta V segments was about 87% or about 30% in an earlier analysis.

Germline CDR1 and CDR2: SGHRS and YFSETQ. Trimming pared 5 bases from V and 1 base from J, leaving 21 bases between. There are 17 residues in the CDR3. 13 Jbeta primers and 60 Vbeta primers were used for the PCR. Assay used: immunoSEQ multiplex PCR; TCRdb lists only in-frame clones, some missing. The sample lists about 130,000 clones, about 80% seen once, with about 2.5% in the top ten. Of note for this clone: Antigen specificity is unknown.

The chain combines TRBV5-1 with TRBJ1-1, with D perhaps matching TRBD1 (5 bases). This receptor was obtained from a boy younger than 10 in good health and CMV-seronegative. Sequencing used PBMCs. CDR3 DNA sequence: TGCGCCAGCAGGACAGAAGGGCCATCAACGGGGAACACTGAAGCTTTCTTT. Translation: CASRTEGPSTGNTEAFF.